The T cell receptor beta chain described here comes from a study of vaccination effects on CD4 cells after COVID-19 (dated 2022 in TCRdb). Describing the broader study: Each participant received two doses of an mRNA SARS-CoV-2 vaccine, either BNT162b2 or mRNA-1273. Pre-vaccine samples were collected from a couple of convalescent patients 16 days and one week before the first dose, corresponding to 142 and 148 days after COVID-19 diagnosis. The study compared SARS-CoV-2 spike-specific CD4+ TCR repertoires before and after mRNA vaccination in COVID-19 convalescent patients and infection-naive vaccine recipients. A total of roughly 9 COVID-19 convalescent patients and 4 SARS-CoV-2-naive healthy vaccine recipients were included in the full study. In the study, cultures from other donors were sequenced using the Oncomine TCR Beta short-read assay on an Illumina iSeq 100.

To identify antigen-specific CD4+ T cell clonotypes by their expansion, the ViraFEST assay first stimulated PBMC with viral peptide pools and then applied TCR sequencing. After about 9 days of culture, CD4+ T cells were isolated with the EasySep CD4+ T cell isolation kit. Convalescent patients had PCR-confirmed SARS-CoV-2 infection between March and December 2020, before Alpha, Beta and Delta variants emerged in the United States. Roughly 2 million PBMC per well were cultured in IMDM with around 5% human AB serum, 10 IU/ml IL-2 and gentamicin, plus 10 ug/ml peptides. Half of the culture medium was replaced with fresh IL-2-containing medium on days 3 and 7. Unless noted otherwise, every peptide stimulation condition was cultured in triplicate wells. Using Ficoll-Paque Plus gradient centrifugation, PBMC were separated from whole blood and then either used fresh or cryopreserved at -140C. The overlapping peptide pools covered the spike proteins of SARS-CoV-2 as well as those of the common cold coronaviruses HCoV-NL63, HCoV-OC43 and HCoV-229E. Genomic DNA was extracted from cultured CD4+ T cells with the QIAamp micro DNA kit.

Study-wide conclusions, independent of this receptor: In convalescent patients, the post-vaccine spike-reactive repertoire consisted mainly of new vaccine-induced clones, largely distinct from infection-induced clones. Marked clonal contraction was observed in both infection-induced and vaccine-induced clones at late post-vaccination timepoints, consistent with waning T cell responses. Only a small number of convalescent patients were included, and no early post-infection timepoints were available, which limited the study.

As for this clone: It lacks a known antigen. Base qualities were left out, and no much larger clone turns up one base away.

Reading from cysteine to phenylalanine, the CDR3 counts 11 amino acids. The entry retains the CDR3 DNA only, 33 bases that are in frame from base 1. Deletion took 4 bases off V and 3 bases off J, with a span of 3 bases between the germline ends. From a lookup of the germline V gene, CDR1 and CDR2 are SGHRS and YFSETQ. Library method: the immunoSEQ multiplex PCR assay. DNA from the cultured, isolated CD4+ T cells was subjected to TCR beta CDR3 sequencing. In the source study's methods: The analysis removed non-productive TCR sequences, trimmed reads to the CDR3 region, and retained only CDR3s that were 7 or more amino acids long. Antigen-specific clonotypes were identified with the MANAFEST web app by comparing expansion in peptide wells against reference cultures. To count as positive, a clone had to show expansion at FDR<0.05 compared with the reference and with all other wells, an odds ratio above 5, and a frequency above 0.1% in two replicate wells. Clonotypes significantly expanded in SARS-CoV-2 spike wells and in at least one common cold coronavirus spike condition were defined as cross-reactive. CDR3 similarity was assessed by Levenshtein distance using the stringdist R package, and unrooted trees were constructed with ape in R 3.6.1. TCRdb stores this immuneACCESS table with in-frame sequences only. Part of the clones is absent; in the studies checked, under half of the shortfall reflects unresolved V genes, and no reason is known for the rest. The DNA was the basis for D and trimming; V, J and clone size are from that table. The sample table contains more than 35,000 clones; only one count was recorded for around two thirds of them. The ten largest account for approximately 17% of the sample.

The receptor chain draws on TRBV5-1 and TRBJ2-3, with no D gene named confidently. This TCR was sampled from a human donor who had a prior SARS-CoV-2 infection. The sequencing used CD4+ T cells from PBMCs cultured with HCoV-NL63 spike peptides, collected before COVID-19 vaccination. The sample's cell subset or site label, in plain terms: HCoV-NL63 spike overlapping peptide pool stimulation. This receptor carries the CDR3 CASSVTDTQYF. Read as DNA, the sequence is TGCGCCAGCAGCGTGACAGATACGCAGTATTTT.